A single T cell receptor (beta chain) is shown here with its context. The antigen is unknown. Constant-segment primers and 5'RACE yielded cDNA libraries for TCR alpha and TCR beta, each carrying sample barcodes and UMIs. TCRdb re-called the 5' RACE reads with MiXCR, one entry per CDR3 protein. Of approximately 300,000 distinct CDR3 sequences in the sample, approximately 15% were seen once. The CDR3 is 15 amino acids. CDR1 and CDR2 (germline): LGHNA, YSLEER. V was clipped by 4 bases and J by 6 bases, with 18 bases between them. This sample was taken from a study of T-cell memory formation after mild COVID-19. About the research overall: TCR clusters were mostly donor specific.

Overall study results and limits: Largely, contracting CD4+ clones fell within CM and EM, and contracting CD8+ clones within EMRA. CD4/CD8 balance characterized clones contracting day 15 to 85, and CD4+ skew characterized later expanders.

Specimen: PBMCs or a T cell subset sorted from them (not recorded which). This TCR was sampled from a man aged 18-30 years who had mild COVID-19 (a few samples of this study predate the infection). Cell type and time point are not known. The rearrangement links TRBV4-3 to TRBJ1-1; TRBD1 is a possible D gene (6 bases). The CDR3 is CASSRTDVAGPEAFF. In DNA form, the CDR3 reads TGCGCCAGCAGCCGGACAGACGTCGCTGGCCCTGAAGCTTTCTTT.